Following are 18 T cell receptor beta chains from one sample sequenced in a study of cytomegalovirus exposure and HLA in healthy donors. The primer mix had 60 Vbeta and 13 Jbeta primers. Sequencing was performed with immunoSEQ multiplex PCR; in TCRdb, only in-frame clones are kept and a portion is missing. The table counts 65,000 to 95,000 clones; 4.6% lies in the top ten. Sequencing was carried out using PBMCs. These TCRs come from a man under 40 in good health and CMV-seronegative.

The rearrangement uses TRBV19 and TRBJ2-7; 8 bases are shared with TRBD1. CDR1 and CDR2 (germline): LNHDA, SQIVND (reference sequence). The length of the CDR3 is 15 residues. V was pared by 3 bases and J by 3 bases, with 7 bases of the junction left unmatched. CDR3 residues: CASSMRQGNNYEQYF. CDR3 nucleotides: TGTGCCAGTAGTATGAGACAGGGGAATAACTACGAGCAGTACTTC.

The chain combines TRBV11-2 with TRBJ1-1; TRBD1 is a possible D gene (5 bases). V lost 1 base, J lost 3 bases, and 12 bases lay in between. The CDR3 loop spans 15 amino acids. Germline V gene lookup returns CDR1 SGHAT and CDR2 FQNNGV. The CDR3 protein is CASSLGGGRDTEAFF. The CDR3 bases are TGTGCCAGCAGCTTAGGGGGGGGGAGGGACACTGAAGCTTTCTTT. Supplemented by reference TRBV11-2 and TRBJ1-1, the full variable domain reads EAGVAQSPRYKIIEKRQSVAFWCNPISGHATLYWYQQILGQGPKLLIQFQNNGVVDDSQLPKDRFSAERLKGVDSTLKIQPAKLEDSAVYLCASSLGGGRDTEAFFGQGTRLTVV.

The chain is built from TRBV7-2 and TRBJ2-3; TRBD1 matches at 10 bases. Germline CDR1 and CDR2: SGHTA and FQGNSA. The junction had 2 bases not matched to a gene; V was cut back by 7 bases and J by 1 base. The CDR3 is 14 residues long. In DNA form, the CDR3 reads TGTGCCAGCACCGGACAGGGGGGCACAGATACGCAGTATTTT. This encodes CASTGQGGTDTQYF.

V usage is TRBV2 and J usage is TRBJ2-1; D perhaps matches TRBD1 (6 bases). The CDR3 is made up of 13 amino acids. Trimming took off 2 bases at V and 8 bases at J, with 10 bases between the two ends. Germline CDR1 is SNHLY and CDR2 is FYNNEI. DNA of the CDR3: TGTGCCAGCAGTGAACAGGGGATCGATGAGCAGTTCTTC. It is translated as CASSEQGIDEQFF.

V is TRBV2 and J is TRBJ1-2; D unclear. Per the germline V gene, CDR1 is SNHLY and CDR2 is FYNNEI. V gave up 6 bases and J gave up 5 bases, with 7 bases separating them. There are 11 residues in the CDR3. The CDR3 is CASRPGYGYTF. The CDR3 DNA reads TGTGCCAGCAGACCGGGTTATGGCTACACCTTC.

V usage is TRBV15 and J usage is TRBJ1-4, with 7 bases matching TRBD1. CDR1 is LNHNV, CDR2 YYDKDF, per germline (reference sequence). Trimming took 5 bases from V and 2 from J; bases not matched to a gene: 2. This CDR3 is built from 14 residues. The CDR3: CATSEGATNEKLFF. Here the CDR3 DNA reads TGTGCCACCAGCGAGGGGGCTACTAATGAAAAACTGTTTTTT.

The V gene is TRBV4-2, the J gene TRBJ1-2, with D uncertain. V lost 0 bases to trimming and J lost 4 bases, with 12 bases between them. CDR3 size: 15 residues. The germline V gene has CDR1 LGHNA and CDR2 YNFKEQ. CDR3: CASSQEALTFYGYTF. As DNA, the CDR3 is TGTGCCAGCAGCCAAGAGGCACTGACTTTCTATGGCTACACCTTC.

The chain links TRBV9 to TRBJ2-1; D is uncertain. Trimming took off 3 bases at V and 7 bases at J, with 17 bases between the two ends. There are 15 residues in the CDR3. Looked up from germline, CDR1 is SGDLS and CDR2 is YYNGEE. Here the CDR3 reads CASSAAVGFGNEQFF. CDR3 in DNA: TGTGCCAGCAGCGCCGCGGTCGGGTTTGGGAATGAGCAGTTCTTC.

The J gene is TRBJ1-1, the V gene TRBV5-8, with D unclear. Between the trimmed V and J ends, which lost 2 bases and 0 bases, there was a span of 8 bases. The CDR3 covers 14 residues. The germline V gene encodes CDR1 SGHTS and CDR2 YDEGEE. CDR3 protein: CASSLRQMNTEAFF. CDR3 sequence (DNA): TGTGCCAGCAGCTTAAGACAAATGAACACTGAAGCTTTCTTT.

The chain combines TRBV30 with TRBJ1-4; D is uncertain. The V gene's germline CDR1 is GTSNPN and CDR2 SVGIG (reference sequence). Trimming pared 0 bases from V and 4 bases from J, leaving 6 bases between. There are 13 residues in the CDR3. CDR3 sequence (DNA): TGTGCCTGGAGTGTGTCGTTTAATGAAAAACTGTTTTTT. This translates into CAWSVSFNEKLFF.

The V gene is TRBV4-1, the J gene TRBJ2-5; 14 bases map to TRBD2. J was trimmed by 5 bases and V by 4 bases; bases with no gene match: 9. CDR3 length equals 17 residues. Germline lookup yields CDR1 MGHRA and CDR2 YSYEKL. CDR3 protein: CASSPGLAGGPWETQYF. The CDR3 nucleotides read TGCGCCAGCAGCCCAGGACTAGCGGGAGGACCCTGGGAGACCCAGTACTTC.

This chain uses TRBV9 with TRBJ2-7; D may be TRBD2 (7 bases). The CDR3 contains 14 residues. In germline, CDR1 is SGDLS, CDR2 YYNGEE. V gave up 3 bases and J gave up 5 bases, with 15 bases separating them. CDR3 protein: CASSGGGAGDEQYF. CDR3 nucleotide sequence: TGTGCCAGCAGCGGAGGGGGGGCAGGCGACGAGCAGTACTTC.

The gene calls are TRBV9 and TRBJ1-1; D may be TRBD1 (5 bases). CDR3 length: 15 residues. Germline V gene sequence: CDR1 SGDLS, CDR2 YYNGEE. V shed 0 bases and J shed 2 bases, with 11 bases lying between them. CDR3 sequence (DNA): TGTGCCAGCAGCGTAGAACCAGGGCTAAACACTGAAGCTTTCTTT. It codes for CASSVEPGLNTEAFF.

This chain joins TRBV5-4 and TRBJ1-1; D unclear. Trimming pared 4 bases from V and 4 bases from J, leaving 20 bases between. The germline V gene has CDR1 SGHNT and CDR2 YYREEE (reference sequence). This CDR3 spans 16 amino acids. CDR3: CASSPRNLPRLTEAFF. CDR3 nucleotides: TGTGCCAGCAGCCCCCGCAATCTGCCCAGGCTCACTGAAGCTTTCTTT.

This chain links TRBV4-3 with TRBJ2-1; TRBD2 is a possible D gene (6 bases). There are 15 residues in the CDR3. Germline V gene data show CDR1 as LGHNA and CDR2 as YSLEER. The germline V and J ends were trimmed by 2 bases and 6 bases, with 14 bases remaining between them. The CDR3 DNA sequence: TGCGCCAGCAGCCAAAGGACGGGACTGCCCAATGAGCAGTTCTTC. This codes for CASSQRTGLPNEQFF.

The chain joins TRBV5-4 to TRBJ2-5, with D possibly matching TRBD2 (5 bases). V lost 1 base to trimming and J lost 5 bases, with 12 bases between them. The germline CDR1 and CDR2 sequences are SGHNT and YYREEE (reference sequence). CDR3 length equals 14 residues. The CDR3: CASSLKTRGETQYF. Written as DNA, the CDR3 is TGTGCCAGCAGCTTGAAGACGCGAGGGGAGACCCAGTACTTC.

J is TRBJ1-3 and V is TRBV7-9; D not certain. Trimming stripped 2 bases from V and 0 bases from J, with 11 bases between. CDR3 size: 16 residues. Per the germline V gene, CDR1 is SEHNR and CDR2 is FQNEAQ (reference sequence). Written as DNA, the CDR3 is TGTGCCAGCAGCTTACGCCGGAGCCCCTCTGGAAACACCATATATTTT. This encodes CASSLRRSPSGNTIYF.

The V gene is TRBV29-1, the J gene TRBJ1-2; TRBD1 matches 8 bases. Germline CDR1 and CDR2: SQVTM and ANQGSEA. The V gene end was trimmed by 4 bases and the J gene end by 1 base; junction bases not matched to a gene: 5. The CDR3 consists of 14 residues. The CDR3 nucleotides read TGCAGCGTTGCAGGGGGCTGGGGTAACTATGGCTACACCTTC. Its protein is CSVAGGWGNYGYTF.